The 19 T cell receptor beta chains below come from one sample, sequenced in a study of blood T cell repertoires in COVID-19. This table comes from immunoSEQ multiplex PCR, and its TCRdb copy is limited to in-frame clones, with some not included. Of about 200,000 clones listed, about four fifths are singletons. Sequenced sample: peripheral blood. These receptors were collected from a woman aged 60 to 75 with COVID-19, enrolled during active disease.

The V gene is TRBV19, the J gene TRBJ2-5; TRBD1 agrees at 7 bases. CDR1 is LNHDA, CDR2 SQIVND, per germline (reference sequence). The CDR3 has 14 residues. The V gene end was trimmed by 9 bases and the J gene end by 1 base; junction bases not matched to a gene: 8. The CDR3 DNA reads TGTGCCAGCATGAACAGGGGACGCCAAGAGACCCAGTACTTC. The encoded protein is CASMNRGRQETQYF.

The sample holds one count of this clone. The J gene is TRBJ2-1, the V gene TRBV19; 11 nucleotides match TRBD2. This CDR3 is built from 14 residues. Germline V gene lookup returns CDR1 LNHDA and CDR2 SQIVND (reference sequence). The junction had 11 bases not matched to a gene; V was cut back by 11 bases and J by 8 bases. The CDR3 DNA reads TGTGCCGTCTCTAGCGGGAGGCGGAATGATGAGCAGTTCTTC. Translated, it gives CAVSSGRRNDEQFF.

This clone was counted between two and nine times. The chain carries TRBV11-2 and TRBJ1-2; 7 nucleotides match TRBD1. The CDR3 runs to 15 residues. V was pared by 4 bases and J by 4 bases, with 9 bases of the junction left unmatched. Per the germline V gene, CDR1 is SGHAT and CDR2 is FQNNGV. The CDR3 coding sequence is TGTGCCAGCAGCTCTACGGGACAGTTTACCTATGGCTACACCTTC. Its protein product is CASSSTGQFTYGYTF.

The gene calls are TRBV14 and TRBJ2-7; D is possibly TRBD2 (7 bases). CDR1 and CDR2 from the germline V gene are SGHDN and FVKESK. Trimming removed 1 base at V and 3 bases at J, with 19 bases between. This CDR3 contains 17 residues. CDR3 sequence: CASSQARTGRGGYEQYV. In DNA, the CDR3 is TGTGCCAGCAGCCAAGCTAGAACAGGGAGGGGGGGCTACGAGCAGTACGTC.

The rearrangement links TRBV19 to TRBJ1-5; the D gene is possibly TRBD1 (5 bases). Germline assignment: CDR1 LNHDA and CDR2 SQIVND (reference sequence). The CDR3 contains 15 residues. Trimming cost V 6 bases and J 0 bases, with 12 bases left between them. The CDR3: CASSTRQSSNQPQHF. Written as DNA, the CDR3 is TGTGCCAGTAGCACACGACAGAGTAGCAATCAGCCCCAGCATTTT.

The chain is built from TRBV28 and TRBJ2-2; a weak D match, TRBD1 (5 bases). CDR3 length equals 16 residues. Germline CDR1 MDHEN, CDR2 SYDVKM. V shed 3 bases and J shed 3 bases, with 14 bases lying between them. CDR3 sequence: CASSFPARAHTGELFF. The CDR3 DNA follows: TGTGCCAGCAGTTTCCCGGCCAGGGCCCACACCGGGGAGCTGTTTTTT.

This clone was counted only a few times. The genes are TRBV7-6 and TRBJ1-3; tentative D call: TRBD1 (6 bases). Germline V lookup: CDR1 SGHVS, CDR2 FNYEAQ. CDR3 length: 15 residues. Trimming took off 5 bases at V and 0 bases at J, with 11 bases between the two ends. The CDR3 sequence is CASSPDRISGNTIYF. CDR3 bases: TGTGCCAGCAGCCCAGACAGGATCTCTGGAAACACCATATATTTT.

The chain joins TRBV6-6 to TRBJ1-2; D perhaps matches TRBD1 (6 bases). CDR3 length: 13 amino acids. The germline V and J ends were trimmed by 5 bases and 8 bases, with 15 bases remaining between them. CDR1 and CDR2 from the germline V gene are MNHNY and SVGAGI (reference sequence). In nucleotides, the CDR3 is TGTGCCAGCAGTCCCACAGGGCTCGGCGGCTACACCTTC. The encoded protein is CASSPTGLGGYTF.

The rearrangement uses TRBV6-4 and TRBJ1-5; perhaps TRBD1 as D (5 bases). Per germline, CDR1 MRHNA and CDR2 SNTAGT. V was shortened by 2 bases and J by 6 bases, with 8 bases between the two germline ends. CDR3 length: 13 amino acids. CDR3 residues: CASSDGGSQPQHF. CDR3 nucleotides: TGTGCCAGCAGTGACGGGGGGAGTCAGCCCCAGCATTTT.

The chain couples TRBV10-2 to TRBJ2-3; 10 nucleotides match TRBD2. After removal of 3 bases from V and 5 bases from J, the junction contained 5 bases not matched to a gene. The CDR3 runs 15 residues. Germline lookup yields CDR1 WSHSY and CDR2 SAAADI. This chain's CDR3 is CASSEVGTSVDTQYF. The CDR3 DNA reads as TGCGCCAGCAGTGAAGTAGGGACTAGCGTAGATACGCAGTATTTT.

The chain joins TRBV10-3 to TRBJ1-3; D unclear. This CDR3 comprises 13 residues. Germline CDR1 and CDR2: ENHRY and SYGVKD. Trimming shortened V by 10 bases and J by 0 bases, and 10 bases separated the two germline ends. This CDR3 is CATFRNSGNTIYF. In nucleotides, the CDR3 is TGTGCCACCTTCAGGAACTCTGGAAACACCATATATTTT.

The rearrangement joins TRBV6-2 or TRBV6-3 to TRBJ1-1, with D hard to call. This CDR3 spans 16 amino acids. V was pared by 2 bases and J by 1 base, with 14 bases between. Germline CDR1 MNHEY, CDR2 SVGEGT. In nucleotides, the CDR3 is TGTGCCAGCAGTTACCTTATAGGCGGAGGGAACACTGAAGCTTTCTTT. This codes for CASSYLIGGGNTEAFF.

This clone was recorded only once. This chain connects TRBV6-5 to TRBJ2-7; possible D gene TRBD2, 5 bases. The CDR3 totals 15 residues. Germline V gene lookup returns CDR1 MNHEY and CDR2 SVGAGI. V shed 0 bases and J shed 3 bases, with 12 bases lying between them. The CDR3 bases are TGTGCCAGCAGTTACTCCCGAAACGGGATCTACGAGCAGTACTTC. It codes for CASSYSRNGIYEQYF.

The chain carries TRBV5-6 and TRBJ1-1; 7 bases align to TRBD1. Trimming cost V 4 bases and J 0 bases; bases outside gene matches: 3. Germline-derived CDR1 and CDR2 are SGHDT and YYEEEE. The CDR3 spans 14 residues. CDR3 sequence: CASSTTGLNTEAFF. CDR3 coding DNA: TGTGCCAGCAGCACGACAGGGTTGAACACTGAAGCTTTCTTT.

This clone was counted once. The chain combines TRBV30 with TRBJ2-7, with a tentative D call TRBD2 (6 bases). Germline CDR1 GTSNPN, CDR2 SVGIG (reference sequence). V was cut by 0 bases and J by 6 bases, with 12 bases left in between. There are 13 residues in the CDR3. The CDR3 DNA sequence: TGTGCCTGGAGTGTACAAGGCGGGACCGAGCAGTACTTC. This gives the protein CAWSVQGGTEQYF. Together with reference TRBV30 and TRBJ2-7, the CDR3 gives the full variable domain: SQTIHQWPATLVQPVGSPLSLECTVEGTSNPNLYWYRQAAGRGLQLLFYSVGIGQISSEVPQNLSASRPQDRQFILSSKKLLLSDSGFYLCAWSVQGGTEQYFGPGTRLTVT.

This chain connects TRBV10-3 to TRBJ1-6; D ambiguous. From germline, CDR1 is ENHRY and CDR2 SYGVKD. There are 14 residues in the CDR3. Trimming left V 8 bases short and J 0 bases short, with 8 bases between. The CDR3 bases are TGTGCCATCTCTGAGAGCTCCTATAATTCACCCCTCCACTTT. This gives the protein CAISESSYNSPLHF.

The V gene is TRBV6-6, the J gene TRBJ1-1, with no clear D. V was shortened by 5 bases and J by 8 bases, with 15 bases between the two germline ends. The germline CDR1 and CDR2 sequences are MNHNY and SVGAGI (reference sequence). There are 13 residues in the CDR3. CDR3 sequence (DNA): TGTGCCAGCAGTCCGACTCGGTCGGCGGAAGCTTTCTTT. Translation: CASSPTRSAEAFF.

The chain has TRBV24-1 and TRBJ1-2; 8 bases agree with TRBD1. In germline, CDR1 is KGHDR, CDR2 SFDVKD. With V trimmed by 2 bases and J by 5 bases, 9 bases remained unmatched. This CDR3 is 16 amino acids long. This chain's CDR3 is CATSDSPGQETYGYTF. Written as DNA, the CDR3 is TGTGCCACCAGTGATTCCCCGGGACAGGAAACTTATGGCTACACCTTC.

In the case of this clone: The junction differs from germline at one of its ends, possibly a read error. The chain employs TRBV6-2 or TRBV6-3 and TRBJ2-7; D is uncertain. Germline CDR1 and CDR2: MNHEY and SVGEGT. The CDR3 runs to 11 residues. Here the CDR3 reads CASSHSYEQYF. CDR3 sequence (DNA): TGTGCCAGCAGTCACTCCTACGAGCAGTACTTC.